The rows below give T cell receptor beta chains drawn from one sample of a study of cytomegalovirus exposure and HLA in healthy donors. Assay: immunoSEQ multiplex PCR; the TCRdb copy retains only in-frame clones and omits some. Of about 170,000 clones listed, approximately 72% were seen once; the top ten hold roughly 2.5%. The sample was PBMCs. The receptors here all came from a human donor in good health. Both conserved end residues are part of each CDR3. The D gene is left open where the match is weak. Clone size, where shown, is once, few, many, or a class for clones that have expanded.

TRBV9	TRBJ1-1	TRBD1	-	CASSRGGTGPQAFF	TGTGCCAGCAGCCGAGGGGGGACAGGGCCTCAAGCTTTCTTT
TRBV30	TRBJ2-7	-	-	CAWSAEYSYEQYF	TGTGCCTGGAGTGCGGAGTATTCCTACGAGCAGTACTTC
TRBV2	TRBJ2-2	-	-	CASSGGPGGDFPGELFF	TGTGCCAGCAGTGGGGGTCCCGGGGGAGACTTCCCCGGGGAGCTGTTTTTT
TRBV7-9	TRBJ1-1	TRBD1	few	CASSLETGTEAFF	TGTGCCAGCAGCTTAGAGACAGGGACAGAAGCTTTCTTT
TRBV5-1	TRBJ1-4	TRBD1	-	CASSLQGALETNEELFF	TGCGCCAGCAGCTTGCAGGGGGCCCTTGAAACTAATGAAGAACTGTTTTTT
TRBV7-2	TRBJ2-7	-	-	CASSLEQETYEQYF	TGTGCCAGCAGCTTAGAGCAGGAAACCTACGAGCAGTACTTC
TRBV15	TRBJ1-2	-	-	CATSRELSENYGYTF	TGTGCCACCAGCAGAGAACTAAGCGAAAACTATGGCTACACCTTC
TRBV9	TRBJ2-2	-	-	CASSLTSGELFF	TGTGCCAGCAGTCTCACTTCCGGGGAGCTGTTTTTT
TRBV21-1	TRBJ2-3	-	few	CASSKPHSGDRGDTDTQYF	TGTGCCAGCAGTAAACCCCATAGCGGGGACCGCGGGGACACAGATACGCAGTATTTT
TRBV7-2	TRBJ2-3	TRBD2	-	CASSSGLANADTQYF	TGTGCCAGCAGCTCGGGACTAGCGAATGCAGATACGCAGTATTTT
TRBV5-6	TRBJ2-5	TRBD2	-	CASSLTSGAQETQYF	TGTGCCAGCAGCTTGACTAGCGGGGCTCAAGAGACCCAGTACTTC
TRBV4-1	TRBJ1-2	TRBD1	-	CASSQEDRANYGYTF	TGCGCCAGCAGCCAAGAGGACAGGGCTAACTATGGCTACACCTTC
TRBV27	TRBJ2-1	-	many	CASSFSGQSYNEQFF	TGTGCCAGCAGTTTTTCCGGACAATCCTACAATGAGCAGTTCTTC
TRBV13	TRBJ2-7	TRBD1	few	CASSLEETGVYEQYF	TGTGCCAGCAGCTTAGAAGAGACAGGGGTCTACGAGCAGTACTTC
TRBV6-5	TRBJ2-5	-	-	CASSPTPRETQYF	TGTGCCAGCAGCCCTACTCCGCGGGAGACCCAGTACTTC
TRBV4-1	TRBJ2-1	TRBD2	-	CASSQELAGGPYEQFF	TGCGCCAGCAGCCAAGAACTAGCGGGGGGGCCTTATGAGCAGTTCTTC
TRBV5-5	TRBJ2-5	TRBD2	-	CASSFSGEGETQYF	TGTGCCAGCAGCTTTAGCGGGGAGGGGGAGACCCAGTACTTC
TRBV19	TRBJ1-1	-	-	CASSIVSGTEAFF	TGTGCCAGTAGTATAGTATCAGGCACTGAAGCTTTCTTT
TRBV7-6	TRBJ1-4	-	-	CASSLGPPANEKLFF	TGTGCCAGCAGCTTAGGTCCTCCCGCTAATGAAAAACTGTTTTTT
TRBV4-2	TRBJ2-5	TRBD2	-	CASSQGYGASGEETQYF	TGTGCCAGCAGCCAAGGCTACGGGGCCAGCGGGGAAGAGACCCAGTACTTC
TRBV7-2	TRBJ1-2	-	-	CASSPFLPGAAPYGYTF	TGTGCCAGCAGCCCTTTCCTCCCAGGGGCAGCACCCTATGGCTACACCTTC
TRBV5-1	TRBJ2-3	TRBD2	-	CASSFAGGTDTQYF	TGCGCCAGCAGCTTTGCGGGGGGCACAGATACGCAGTATTTT
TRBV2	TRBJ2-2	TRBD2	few	CASRGASGFTGELFF	TGTGCCAGCAGAGGTGCTAGCGGGTTCACCGGGGAGCTGTTTTTT
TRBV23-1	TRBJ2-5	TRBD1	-	CASSQSQGDQETQYF	TGCGCCAGCAGTCAGTCCCAGGGGGATCAAGAGACCCAGTACTTC
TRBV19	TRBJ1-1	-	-	CASSLTPLNTEAFF	TGTGCCAGTAGTCTCACCCCCCTAAACACTGAAGCTTTCTTT
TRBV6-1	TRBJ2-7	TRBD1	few	CASRDRVSYEQYF	TGTGCCAGCAGGGACAGGGTGTCGTACGAGCAGTACTTC
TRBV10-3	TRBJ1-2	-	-	CAISESGRNYGYTF	TGTGCCATCAGTGAGTCTGGTAGAAACTATGGCTACACCTTC
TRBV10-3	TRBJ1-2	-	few	CAIADSVRGYGYTF	TGTGCCATCGCAGACTCAGTAAGGGGGTATGGCTACACCTTC
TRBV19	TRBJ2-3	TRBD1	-	CASRDRGPSTDTQYF	TGTGCCAGTAGGGACAGGGGCCCTAGCACAGATACGCAGTATTTT
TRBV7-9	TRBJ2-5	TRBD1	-	CASSPTTGEEETQYF	TGTGCCAGCAGCCCGACGACAGGGGAAGAAGAGACCCAGTACTTC
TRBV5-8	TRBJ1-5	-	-	CASSSQGNQPQHF	TGTGCCAGCAGCTCCCAGGGAAATCAGCCCCAGCATTTT
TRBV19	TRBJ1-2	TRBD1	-	CASSIGARQGGGNGYTF	TGTGCCAGTAGTATAGGGGCCCGGCAGGGGGGCGGGAATGGCTACACCTTC
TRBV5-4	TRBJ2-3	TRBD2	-	CASSALAGNTDTQYF	TGTGCCAGCAGCGCACTAGCGGGGAACACAGATACGCAGTATTTT
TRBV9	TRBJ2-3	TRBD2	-	CASSVGGGRADTQYF	TGTGCCAGCAGCGTAGGCGGGGGGAGGGCAGATACGCAGTATTTT
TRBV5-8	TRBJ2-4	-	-	CASSLGRPAGVLSIQYF	TGTGCCAGCAGCTTGGGACGCCCCGCAGGGGTATTGAGCATTCAGTACTTC
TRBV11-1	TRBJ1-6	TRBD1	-	CASSPRGGIGYSPLHF	TGTGCCAGCAGCCCAAGAGGGGGCATCGGGTATTCACCCCTCCACTTT
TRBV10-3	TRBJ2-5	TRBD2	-	CAISESGTGGPLETQYF	TGTGCCATCAGTGAGTCCGGAACGGGGGGGCCTCTAGAGACCCAGTACTTC
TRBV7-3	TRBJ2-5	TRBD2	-	CASSLSNSGVQYF	TGTGCCAGCAGCTTAAGTAATAGCGGGGTACAGTACTTC
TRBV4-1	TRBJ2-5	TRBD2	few	CASSHTGTGTNQETQYF	TGCGCCAGCAGCCACACCGGTACCGGGACTAACCAAGAGACCCAGTACTTC
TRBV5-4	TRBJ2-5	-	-	CASSPEAVQETQYF	TGTGCCAGCAGCCCGGAGGCAGTTCAAGAGACCCAGTACTTC
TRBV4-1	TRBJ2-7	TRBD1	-	CASSYRGPSYEQYF	TGCGCCAGCAGCTACAGGGGGCCATCCTACGAGCAGTACTTC
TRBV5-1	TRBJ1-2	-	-	CASSLAGYGYTF	TGCGCCAGCAGCTTGGCAGGCTATGGCTACACCTTC